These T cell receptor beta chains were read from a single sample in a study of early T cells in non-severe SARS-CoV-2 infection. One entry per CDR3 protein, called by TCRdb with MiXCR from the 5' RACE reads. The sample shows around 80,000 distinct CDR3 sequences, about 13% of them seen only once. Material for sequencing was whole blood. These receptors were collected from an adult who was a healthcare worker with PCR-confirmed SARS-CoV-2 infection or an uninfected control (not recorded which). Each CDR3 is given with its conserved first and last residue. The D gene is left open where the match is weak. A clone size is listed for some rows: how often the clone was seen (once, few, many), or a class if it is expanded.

cdr3_aa: CASSNRDRGGEAFF; cdr3_nt: TGTGCCAGCAGTAATCGGGACAGGGGCGGTGAAGCTTTCTTT; j_call: TRBJ1-1; v_call: TRBV12-3/TRBV12-4; clone_size: .; d_call: TRBD1
cdr3_aa: CASSQLAGGANTGELFF; cdr3_nt: TGTGCCAGCAGCCAACTAGCGGGAGGGGCGAACACCGGGGAGCTGTTTTTT; j_call: TRBJ2-2; v_call: TRBV7-2; clone_size: .; d_call: TRBD2
cdr3_aa: CASVPSEYNEQFF; cdr3_nt: TGTGCCAGCGTCCCATCCGAATACAATGAGCAGTTCTTC; j_call: TRBJ2-1; v_call: TRBV28; clone_size: .; d_call: .
cdr3_aa: CASRGLAAVEQYF; cdr3_nt: TGTGCCAGCAGAGGACTAGCGGCGGTGGAGCAGTACTTC; j_call: TRBJ2-7; v_call: TRBV2; clone_size: once; d_call: TRBD2
cdr3_aa: CASNDGTYQETQYF; cdr3_nt: TGTGCCAGCAACGACGGGACCTACCAAGAGACCCAGTACTTC; j_call: TRBJ2-5; v_call: TRBV7-8; clone_size: many; d_call: .
cdr3_aa: CASSLSGRLNYGYTF; cdr3_nt: TGTGCCAGCAGTTTATCGGGTAGACTTAACTATGGCTACACCTTC; j_call: TRBJ1-2; v_call: TRBV27; clone_size: .; d_call: .
cdr3_aa: CASSVGQGRTDTQYF; cdr3_nt: TGTGCCAGCAGTGTCGGACAGGGACGCACAGATACGCAGTATTTT; j_call: TRBJ2-3; v_call: TRBV2; clone_size: few; d_call: TRBD1
cdr3_aa: CASSSDPNYGYTF; cdr3_nt: TGTGCCAGCAGCTCAGACCCTAACTATGGCTACACCTTC; j_call: TRBJ1-2; v_call: TRBV11-2; clone_size: many; d_call: .
cdr3_aa: CSGSGALRTGELFF; cdr3_nt: TGCAGCGGCTCCGGGGCCCTGAGGACCGGGGAGCTGTTTTTT; j_call: TRBJ2-2; v_call: TRBV29-1; clone_size: .; d_call: .
cdr3_aa: CASSEGLAGVSGGELFF; cdr3_nt: TGTGCCAGCAGTGAGGGACTAGCGGGAGTTTCGGGCGGGGAGCTGTTTTTT; j_call: TRBJ2-2; v_call: TRBV12-3/TRBV12-4; clone_size: .; d_call: TRBD2
cdr3_aa: CASSLDGQPNQPQHF; cdr3_nt: TGTGCCAGCAGCTTAGATGGACAGCCCAATCAGCCCCAGCATTTT; j_call: TRBJ1-5; v_call: TRBV7-9; clone_size: few; d_call: .
cdr3_aa: CASSEGTSATYEQYF; cdr3_nt: TGTGCCAGCAGCGAGGGGACTAGCGCGACCTACGAGCAGTACTTC; j_call: TRBJ2-7; v_call: TRBV2; clone_size: .; d_call: TRBD2
cdr3_aa: CASSSNSYRAGEQFF; cdr3_nt: TGTGCCAGCAGTTCAAACTCTTACAGGGCTGGTGAGCAGTTCTTC; j_call: TRBJ2-1; v_call: TRBV6-1; clone_size: few; d_call: .
cdr3_aa: CASSRAYLRDEWGYTF; cdr3_nt: TGTGCCAGCAGCCGCGCCTACCTCCGGGACGAGTGGGGCTACACCTTC; j_call: TRBJ1-2; v_call: TRBV14; clone_size: few; d_call: .
cdr3_aa: CASSLAGFIGYGYTF; cdr3_nt: TGTGCCAGCAGCTTAGCGGGATTCATTGGCTATGGCTACACCTTC; j_call: TRBJ1-2; v_call: TRBV7-9; clone_size: few; d_call: .
cdr3_aa: CSVEGTELYNEQFF; cdr3_nt: TGCAGCGTTGAAGGGACAGAGCTTTACAATGAGCAGTTCTTC; j_call: TRBJ2-1; v_call: TRBV29-1; clone_size: .; d_call: .
cdr3_aa: CATSPAGGPRNTGELFF; cdr3_nt: TGTGCCACCAGTCCAGCGGGAGGGCCGAGGAACACCGGGGAGCTGTTTTTT; j_call: TRBJ2-2; v_call: TRBV24-1; clone_size: .; d_call: TRBD2
cdr3_aa: CASSPPGSYEQYF; cdr3_nt: TGTGCCAGCAGCCCCCCAGGGTCCTACGAGCAGTACTTC; j_call: TRBJ2-7; v_call: TRBV5-4; clone_size: few; d_call: .
cdr3_aa: CASSFLPQPQHF; cdr3_nt: TGTGCCAGCAGTTTCCTACCTCAGCCCCAGCATTTT; j_call: TRBJ1-5; v_call: TRBV28; clone_size: few; d_call: .
cdr3_aa: CAISTGTGIYEQYF; cdr3_nt: TGTGCCATCAGTACCGGGACAGGGATATACGAGCAGTACTTC; j_call: TRBJ2-7; v_call: TRBV10-3; clone_size: .; d_call: TRBD1
cdr3_aa: CATGKASGTTDTQYF; cdr3_nt: TGTGCCACCGGAAAGGCTAGCGGAACCACAGATACGCAGTATTTT; j_call: TRBJ2-3; v_call: TRBV6-5; clone_size: .; d_call: TRBD2
cdr3_aa: CASSVDIRANGELFF; cdr3_nt: TGTGCCAGCAGCGTAGATATCAGGGCGAACGGGGAGCTGTTTTTT; j_call: TRBJ2-2; v_call: TRBV9; clone_size: many; d_call: .
cdr3_aa: CSVEVRQGRELFF; cdr3_nt: TGCAGCGTTGAGGTCAGGCAGGGGAGGGAGCTGTTTTTT; j_call: TRBJ2-2; v_call: TRBV29-1; clone_size: .; d_call: .
cdr3_aa: CASSPGHPYGYTF; cdr3_nt: TGTGCCAGCAGCCCGGGACATCCATATGGCTACACCTTC; j_call: TRBJ1-2; v_call: TRBV21-1; clone_size: .; d_call: .
cdr3_aa: CASGPILLTEAFF; cdr3_nt: TGTGCTAGTGGCCCAATTTTGCTCACTGAAGCTTTCTTT; j_call: TRBJ1-1; v_call: TRBV12-5; clone_size: many; d_call: .
cdr3_aa: CSAGRDYGYTF; cdr3_nt: TGCAGCGCAGGCAGGGACTATGGCTACACCTTC; j_call: TRBJ1-2; v_call: TRBV29-1; clone_size: few; d_call: .
cdr3_aa: CSVVFLAGHNEQFF; cdr3_nt: TGCAGCGTTGTATTCCTGGCGGGGCACAATGAGCAGTTCTTC; j_call: TRBJ2-1; v_call: TRBV29-1; clone_size: .; d_call: .
cdr3_aa: CASSFRDSNQPQHF; cdr3_nt: TGTGCCAGCAGCTTCCGGGACAGCAATCAGCCCCAGCATTTT; j_call: TRBJ1-5; v_call: TRBV7-2; clone_size: few; d_call: .
cdr3_aa: CASSLRGQSTDTQYF; cdr3_nt: TGTGCCAGCAGTTTACGAGGCCAGAGCACAGATACGCAGTATTTT; j_call: TRBJ2-3; v_call: TRBV12-3/TRBV12-4; clone_size: few; d_call: .
cdr3_aa: CASSLPVAGEQYF; cdr3_nt: TGCGCCAGCAGCCTACCCGTCGCTGGGGAGCAGTACTTC; j_call: TRBJ2-7; v_call: TRBV4-1; clone_size: few; d_call: .
cdr3_aa: CARNHGTADTQYF; cdr3_nt: TGTGCCCGGAACCACGGGACAGCAGATACGCAGTATTTT; j_call: TRBJ2-3; v_call: TRBV30; clone_size: .; d_call: TRBD1
cdr3_aa: CATSEWTSEAYNEQFF; cdr3_nt: TGTGCCACCAGTGAGTGGACTAGCGAGGCCTACAATGAGCAGTTCTTC; j_call: TRBJ2-1; v_call: TRBV24-1; clone_size: .; d_call: TRBD2
cdr3_aa: CASSLSGEAYEQYF; cdr3_nt: TGTGCCAGCAGTTTATCGGGAGAGGCCTACGAGCAGTACTTC; j_call: TRBJ2-7; v_call: TRBV12-3/TRBV12-4; clone_size: few; d_call: .
cdr3_aa: CASSSRETQYF; cdr3_nt: TGTGCCAGCAGTTCGCGGGAGACCCAGTACTTC; j_call: TRBJ2-5; v_call: TRBV7-9; clone_size: .; d_call: .
cdr3_aa: CASSNYGTGLSPLHF; cdr3_nt: TGTGCCAGCAGTAACTATGGGACAGGTCTGTCACCCCTCCACTTT; j_call: TRBJ1-6; v_call: TRBV25-1; clone_size: .; d_call: TRBD1
cdr3_aa: CASRVDRDNEQFF; cdr3_nt: TGTGCCAGCAGAGTAGACAGGGACAATGAGCAGTTCTTC; j_call: TRBJ2-1; v_call: TRBV6-5; clone_size: once; d_call: TRBD1
cdr3_aa: CAWSRTGSPYEQYF; cdr3_nt: TGTGCCTGGAGCCGGACAGGGAGTCCCTACGAGCAGTACTTC; j_call: TRBJ2-7; v_call: TRBV30; clone_size: .; d_call: TRBD1
cdr3_aa: CSARGISRPITDTQYF; cdr3_nt: TGCAGTGCTCGCGGGATTTCGCGGCCCATAACAGATACGCAGTATTTT; j_call: TRBJ2-3; v_call: TRBV20-1; clone_size: .; d_call: .
cdr3_aa: CASSDHFLNTGELFF; cdr3_nt: TGTGCCAGCAGCGATCACTTCCTGAACACCGGGGAGCTGTTTTTT; j_call: TRBJ2-2; v_call: TRBV9; clone_size: few; d_call: .
cdr3_aa: CASTLVGDSPLHF; cdr3_nt: TGTGCCAGCACCCTGGTAGGGGATTCACCCCTCCACTTT; j_call: TRBJ1-6; v_call: TRBV11-2; clone_size: .; d_call: .
cdr3_aa: CASRTQGYRTEAFF; cdr3_nt: TGTGCCAGCAGAACACAGGGGTACCGAACTGAAGCTTTCTTT; j_call: TRBJ1-1; v_call: TRBV12-3/TRBV12-4; clone_size: many; d_call: TRBD1
cdr3_aa: CASSLGASGGPSVETQYF; cdr3_nt: TGCGCCAGCAGCTTGGGAGCTAGCGGGGGACCCTCGGTAGAGACCCAGTACTTC; j_call: TRBJ2-5; v_call: TRBV5-1; clone_size: .; d_call: TRBD2
cdr3_aa: CASSSGHGNTIYF; cdr3_nt: TGTGCCAGCAGCTCAGGGCATGGAAACACCATATATTTT; j_call: TRBJ1-3; v_call: TRBV7-3; clone_size: .; d_call: .
cdr3_aa: CASSLTDNEQFF; cdr3_nt: TGTGCCAGCAGCTTGACAGACAATGAGCAGTTCTTC; j_call: TRBJ2-1; v_call: TRBV7-9; clone_size: many; d_call: .
cdr3_aa: CSARVPRKNIQYF; cdr3_nt: TGCAGTGCTAGAGTCCCCCGGAAAAACATTCAGTACTTC; j_call: TRBJ2-4; v_call: TRBV20-1; clone_size: many; d_call: .
cdr3_aa: CASSPSGTNRGDTQYF; cdr3_nt: TGTGCTAGCAGCCCATCCGGGACTAACAGAGGGGATACGCAGTATTTT; j_call: TRBJ2-3; v_call: TRBV7-7; clone_size: few; d_call: TRBD2
cdr3_aa: CAWTRLVNTEAFF; cdr3_nt: TGTGCCTGGACCCGACTTGTGAACACTGAAGCTTTCTTT; j_call: TRBJ1-1; v_call: TRBV30; clone_size: many; d_call: .
cdr3_aa: CASSVEGEVTGSRMNTEAFF; cdr3_nt: TGTGCCAGCAGCGTAGAAGGGGAGGTAACAGGGTCGAGGATGAACACTGAAGCTTTCTTT; j_call: TRBJ1-1; v_call: TRBV9; clone_size: .; d_call: .